Each of the 21 T cell receptor beta chains below was sequenced from the same sample in a study of breast tumors, draining lymph nodes, adjacent tissues. MiXCR, applied by TCRdb to the multiplex PCR reads, yields one record per CDR3 protein. The sample contains about 19,000 distinct CDR3 sequences, around two fifths of which appear only once. Sequenced sample: breast tumor tissue. These receptors came from a female donor with breast cancer. Some clones in this sample may be carry-over from other donors' samples.

Judged by abundance, this clonotype is medium-sized. The chain links TRBV24-1 to TRBJ2-3, with 8 bases that match TRBD2. Trimming cost V 10 bases and J 4 bases; bases outside gene matches: 9. The germline CDR1 and CDR2 sequences are KGHDR and SFDVKD. The CDR3 runs to 14 residues. CDR3 sequence (DNA): TGTGCCACGACTAGCGCAAGACTGCCAGATACGCAGTATTTT. Translating it yields CATTSARLPDTQYF.

The J gene is TRBJ2-1, the V gene TRBV6-6; weak D call: TRBD1 (6 bases). CDR1 and CDR2 from the germline V gene are MNHNY and SVGAGI (reference sequence). V lost 7 bases, J lost 4 bases, and 17 bases lay in between. The CDR3 is 15 amino acids. The CDR3 DNA follows: TGTGCCAGCAAGCAGGGGACGGAGACATACAATGAGCAGTTCTTC. Protein product: CASKQGTETYNEQFF.

Notes on this clonotype: An end of the junction does not agree with germline; a read error may underlie this. The V and J genes are TRBV20-1 and TRBJ2-5; D may be TRBD1 or TRBD2 (5 bases each). The CDR3 loop spans 11 amino acids. CDR1 DFQATT and CDR2 SNEGSKA come from the germline V gene (reference sequence). CDR3 region: CSAGTEETQSF. The CDR3 DNA reads TGCAGTGCTGGGACGGAAGAGACCCAGTCCTTC.

Notes on this clonotype: The junction differs from germline at one of its ends, possibly a read error. The chain carries TRBV14 and TRBJ2-1, with 8 bases aligning to TRBD2. The CDR3 extends over 14 amino acids. Germline CDR1 and CDR2: SGHDN and FVKESK. The CDR3: CASSYLAGNNEQSF. For the CDR3, the DNA is TGCGCCAGCAGCTATCTAGCGGGCAACAATGAGCAGTCCTTC.

This clonotype was detected many times. J is TRBJ2-5 and V is TRBV15; 14 bases match TRBD2. This CDR3 spans 19 amino acids. With V trimmed by 2 bases and J by 4 bases, 12 bases remained unmatched. Germline lookup yields CDR1 LNHNV and CDR2 YYDKDF (reference sequence). The CDR3 region has the DNA TGTGCCACCAGCAGAATCCAAGCCGGGACTAGCGGGAGCGGAGAGACCCAGTACTTC. Translating it yields CATSRIQAGTSGSGETQYF.

This clonotype was recorded many times. The chain uses TRBV6-2 or TRBV6-3 and TRBJ2-7, with a tentative D call TRBD1 (6 bases). Germline V gives CDR1 MNHEY, CDR2 SVGEGT. The CDR3 has 15 amino acids. The V and J ends lost 8 bases and 0 bases respectively, with 17 bases between them. CDR3 region: CASSEQGWSSYEQYF. CDR3 in DNA: TGTGCCAGCTCCGAACAGGGTTGGAGCTCCTACGAGCAGTACTTC.

This clonotype appeared a few times. The chain has TRBV28 and TRBJ2-5; D is unclear. This CDR3 has 11 amino acids. V was cut by 8 bases and J by 4 bases, with 8 bases left in between. The germline V gene encodes CDR1 MDHEN and CDR2 SYDVKM. The CDR3 DNA reads as TGTGCCAGCGGACGGTCAGAGACCCAGTACTTC. Its translation: CASGRSETQYF.

This clonotype was recorded at least ten times. V usage is TRBV10-3 and J usage is TRBJ2-3; D perhaps matches TRBD1 (6 bases). In germline, CDR1 is ENHRY, CDR2 SYGVKD. The CDR3 loop spans 15 amino acids. Trimming took 3 bases from V and 2 from J, leaving 12 bases between them. The CDR3 loop reads CAISERQGNTDTQYF. The CDR3 DNA reads as TGTGCCATCAGTGAAAGGCAGGGGAACACAGATACGCAGTATTTT.

CDR3 loop: CASSVVGVVLTF. CDR3 nucleotides: TGTGCCAGCAGCGTTGTGGGCGTCGTCCTGACTTTC. V is TRBV7-8 and J is TRBJ2-6; D call uncertain. Germline values: CDR1 SGHVS, CDR2 FQNEAQ. Trimming left V 5 bases short and J 12 bases short, with 11 bases between. The CDR3 is 12 residues long.

CDR3 nucleotide sequence: TGTGCCATCAGTCCGGGGGAGATACTCACAGATACGCAGTATTTT. Protein product: CAISPGEILTDTQYF. This sequence joins TRBV10-3 and TRBJ2-3; possible D gene TRBD2, 6 bases. V was pared by 5 bases and J by 2 bases, with 14 bases between. Germline CDR1 and CDR2: ENHRY and SYGVKD. The CDR3 covers 15 residues.

The table lists this clonotype with many counts. V is TRBV6-6 and J is TRBJ2-5; the D gene is possibly TRBD2 (6 bases). The CDR3 is made up of 15 amino acids. The germline V gene has CDR1 MNHNY and CDR2 SVGAGI (reference sequence). The ends were cut back, 2 bases at V and 3 bases at J, with 13 bases in the middle. The CDR3 DNA follows: TGTGCCAGCAGTTACAGGCCCGCGGGGAAAGAGACCCAGTACTTC. It codes for CASSYRPAGKETQYF.

This clonotype has a count of ten or more. The genes are TRBV15 and TRBJ1-1; D is possibly TRBD1 (6 bases). Trimming took off 10 bases at V and 0 bases at J, with 15 bases between the two ends. There are 14 residues in the CDR3. The V gene's germline CDR1 is LNHNV and CDR2 YYDKDF (reference sequence). CDR3 sequence reads: CAIRDIYMNTEAFF. CDR3 nucleotides: TGTGCCATCCGGGACATCTACATGAACACTGAAGCTTTCTTT.

This clonotype was seen ten or more times. With a much larger clone just one base away, this may be a read error. V is TRBV20-1 and J is TRBJ1-5; no reliable D call. This CDR3 has 17 residues. V lost 6 bases and J lost 0, with 21 bases in between. Germline V gene lookup returns CDR1 DFQATT and CDR2 SNEGSKA (reference sequence). CDR3 nucleotide sequence: TGCAGTGCACGTAGCCCTACGGGCCCTTCTAGCAATCAGCCCCAGCATTTT. Its translation: CSARSPTGPSSNQPQHF.

This clonotype was counted a single time. The chain has TRBV6-5 and TRBJ1-2; no clear D. The germline V gene has CDR1 MNHEY and CDR2 SVGAGI. Trimming stripped 3 bases from V and 0 bases from J, with 11 bases between. This CDR3 is 15 amino acids long. Written as DNA, the CDR3 is TGTGCCAGCAGTTATCTTGCCAGATCTAACTATGGCTACACCTTC. Residues: CASSYLARSNYGYTF.

The J gene is TRBJ1-4, the V gene TRBV7-2; maybe TRBD1 (6 bases). Trimming cost V 5 bases and J 7 bases, with 14 bases left between them. Germline assignment: CDR1 SGHTA and CDR2 FQGNSA. There are 14 residues in the CDR3. DNA of the CDR3: TGTGCCAGCAGCGTCGGGACATCGGTTGAAAAACTGTTTTTT. It encodes CASSVGTSVEKLFF.

This clonotype has ten or more counts. The chain combines TRBV6-1 with TRBJ2-7; TRBD1 aligns across 7 bases. The CDR3 loop spans 14 amino acids. J gave up 7 bases and V 9 bases, and 15 bases lay outside the gene matches. Germline V gene data show CDR1 as MNHNS and CDR2 as SASEGT. The DNA for the CDR3 is TGTGCCAGTGATCTTGGACAGGTAGGGAAAGAGCAGTACTTC. Translation gives CASDLGQVGKEQYF.

This clonotype came up many times. This chain uses TRBV11-3 with TRBJ2-1; 10 bases are shared with TRBD2. The CDR3 is 17 residues long. V dropped 2 bases and J dropped 5; count of bases not matched to a gene: 9. The V gene's germline CDR1 is SGHNT and CDR2 YENEEA. The CDR3 reads CASSLYPSGRGDNEQFF. The DNA for the CDR3 is TGTGCCAGCAGCTTATACCCCAGCGGGAGGGGAGACAATGAGCAGTTCTTC. Drawing the rest from reference TRBV11-3 and TRBJ2-1, the complete variable domain is EAGVVQSPRYKIIEKKQPVAFWCNPISGHNTLYWYLQNLGQGPELLIRYENEEAVDDSQLPKDRFSAERLKGVDSTLKIQPAELGDSAVYLCASSLYPSGRGDNEQFFGPGTRLTVL.

This clonotype is judged medium-sized. The V gene is TRBV2, the J gene TRBJ2-3; 11 bases line up with TRBD2. CDR1 and CDR2 (germline): SNHLY, FYNNEI. J lost 0 bases, V lost 6 bases, and 8 bases had no gene match. The CDR3 spans 17 residues. The CDR3: CASRLAGGGLSTDTQYF. For the CDR3, the DNA is TGTGCCAGCAGGCTAGCGGGAGGAGGTCTTAGCACAGATACGCAGTATTTT.

This clonotype was seen repeatedly, ten times or more. The V and J genes are TRBV4-1 and TRBJ2-7, with 10 positions matching TRBD2. The germline V gene encodes CDR1 MGHRA and CDR2 YSYEKL. CDR3 length: 16 amino acids. The ends lost 5 bases at V and 5 bases at J; junction bases unmatched: 12. The CDR3 is CASSNPAGGPLNEQYF. The CDR3 bases are TGCGCCAGCAGCAACCCAGCGGGAGGGCCTCTGAACGAGCAGTACTTC.

In its sample, this clonotype was seen many times. J is TRBJ2-5 and V is TRBV19, with 15 positions matching TRBD2. The CDR3 runs 20 residues. V lost 4 bases to trimming and J lost 2 bases; unmatched junction nucleotides: 14. Germline V gene sequence: CDR1 LNHDA, CDR2 SQIVND (reference sequence). CDR3 amino acids: CASSRAGGLAGGGAQETQYF. The CDR3 coding sequence is TGTGCCAGTAGTAGGGCGGGGGGACTAGCGGGAGGTGGAGCGCAAGAGACCCAGTACTTC. Drawing the rest from reference TRBV19 and TRBJ2-5, the complete variable domain is DGGITQSPKYLFRKEGQNVTLSCEQNLNHDAMYWYRQDPGQGLRLIYYSQIVNDFQKGDIAEGYSVSREKKESFPLTVTSAQKNPTAFYLCASSRAGGLAGGGAQETQYFGPGTRLLVL.

The rearrangement uses TRBV15 and TRBJ2-3; D is ambiguous. Germline CDR1 LNHNV, CDR2 YYDKDF (reference sequence). CDR3 length: 11 residues. The V and J ends lost 3 bases and 2 bases respectively, with 0 bases between them. The CDR3 bases are TGTGCCACCAGCAGCACAGATACGCAGTATTTT. It codes for CATSSTDTQYF.